This is a list of T cell receptor beta chains from one sample in a study of chemoradiotherapy in HPV16-positive cancers. Produced via immunoSEQ multiplex PCR; TCRdb's table is partial and in-frame only. The sample shows some 8,300 clones, 74% of them seen only once. Sampling was conducted from a patient who underwent chemoradiotherapy. All receptors derive from a human donor with HPV-associated anogenital cancer. Both conserved end residues are part of each CDR3. The order of the fields is clone size, V gene, D gene, CDR3 length, J gene, CDR3 DNA, CDR3 protein. D genes are given only for firm matches. Size is omitted from some rows. Given values are once, few, many or a class for expanded clones.

clone size: few
V gene: TRBV4-2
D gene: TRBD2
CDR3 length: 17
J gene: TRBJ2-5
CDR3 DNA: TGTGCCAGCAGCCAAGGAGTGGCCAGCGGGGGGGAGGAGACCCAGTACTTC
CDR3 protein: CASSQGVASGGEETQYF

clone size: NA
V gene: TRBV29-1
D gene: NA
CDR3 length: 13
J gene: TRBJ2-5
CDR3 DNA: TGCAGCGTTGTGGGGCCGACTGGAGAGACCCAGTACTTC
CDR3 protein: CSVVGPTGETQYF

clone size: NA
V gene: TRBV5-1
D gene: TRBD2
CDR3 length: 15
J gene: TRBJ2-5
CDR3 DNA: TGCGCCAGCAGCTTCGCGGGAGGGCCGCTAGAGACCCAGTACTTC
CDR3 protein: CASSFAGGPLETQYF

clone size: NA
V gene: TRBV5-8
D gene: NA
CDR3 length: 10
J gene: TRBJ1-6
CDR3 DNA: TGTGCCAGCTATAATTCACCCCTCCACTTT
CDR3 protein: CASYNSPLHF

clone size: NA
V gene: TRBV29-1
D gene: NA
CDR3 length: 13
J gene: TRBJ1-5
CDR3 DNA: TGCAGCGTTGCTGGTCATAGCAATCAGCCCCAGCATTTT
CDR3 protein: CSVAGHSNQPQHF

clone size: NA
V gene: TRBV7-2
D gene: TRBD1
CDR3 length: 14
J gene: TRBJ1-1
CDR3 DNA: TGTGCCAGCAGCGCAGGGGGCGGGAGCACTGAAGCTTTCTTT
CDR3 protein: CASSAGGGSTEAFF

clone size: NA
V gene: TRBV7-8
D gene: TRBD1
CDR3 length: 14
J gene: TRBJ2-1
CDR3 DNA: TGTGCCAGCAGCTGGACCGGGACAGGGTATGAGCAGTTCTTC
CDR3 protein: CASSWTGTGYEQFF

clone size: once
V gene: TRBV4-1
D gene: NA
CDR3 length: 14
J gene: TRBJ2-7
CDR3 DNA: TGCGCCAGCAGCCATCGGGCAGGGTTCTACGAGCAGTACTTC
CDR3 protein: CASSHRAGFYEQYF

clone size: NA
V gene: TRBV4-2
D gene: NA
CDR3 length: 17
J gene: TRBJ2-1
CDR3 DNA: TGTGCCAGCAGCCAAGGTGGGGTGCGGGGCTCCTACAATGAGCAGTTCTTC
CDR3 protein: CASSQGGVRGSYNEQFF

clone size: NA
V gene: TRBV7-2
D gene: TRBD1
CDR3 length: 17
J gene: TRBJ1-2
CDR3 DNA: TGTGCCAGCAGCCAACTCGGCGGGACAGGGGATAACTATGGCTACACCTTC
CDR3 protein: CASSQLGGTGDNYGYTF

clone size: NA
V gene: TRBV29-1
D gene: TRBD1
CDR3 length: 13
J gene: TRBJ2-7
CDR3 DNA: TGCAGCGTTGAAGGACAGGGGGCCTACGAGCAGTACTTC
CDR3 protein: CSVEGQGAYEQYF

clone size: NA
V gene: TRBV29-1
D gene: NA
CDR3 length: 12
J gene: TRBJ2-7
CDR3 DNA: TGCAGCGTTGATATTGGGTCTAACGAGCAGTACTTC
CDR3 protein: CSVDIGSNEQYF

clone size: NA
V gene: TRBV19
D gene: TRBD1
CDR3 length: 13
J gene: TRBJ2-7
CDR3 DNA: TGTGCCAGTAGTATCGGACAGGGCTACGAGCAGTACTTC
CDR3 protein: CASSIGQGYEQYF

clone size: few
V gene: TRBV7-9
D gene: NA
CDR3 length: 14
J gene: TRBJ1-1
CDR3 DNA: TGTGCCAGCAGCGCGCGGGGAATGAACACTGAAGCTTTCTTT
CDR3 protein: CASSARGMNTEAFF

clone size: few
V gene: TRBV5-1
D gene: NA
CDR3 length: 15
J gene: TRBJ2-5
CDR3 DNA: TGCGCCAGCAGCTTGGGGCCCGGGGTGGGAGAGACCCAGTACTTC
CDR3 protein: CASSLGPGVGETQYF

clone size: NA
V gene: TRBV19
D gene: TRBD2
CDR3 length: 19
J gene: TRBJ2-3
CDR3 DNA: TGTGCCAGTAGTATTCAAGGTGATGCCATGACTAGCGGCTACGGGACGCAGTATTTT
CDR3 protein: CASSIQGDAMTSGYGTQYF

clone size: NA
V gene: TRBV4-1
D gene: NA
CDR3 length: 15
J gene: TRBJ2-5
CDR3 DNA: TGCGCCAGCAGCCAAGTGCCGAGGGTTGGCGAGACCCAGTACTTC
CDR3 protein: CASSQVPRVGETQYF

clone size: NA
V gene: TRBV5-4
D gene: TRBD1
CDR3 length: 15
J gene: TRBJ2-3
CDR3 DNA: TGTGCCAGCAGCTTAGGACAGGGGTACAAAGATACGCAGTATTTT
CDR3 protein: CASSLGQGYKDTQYF

clone size: NA
V gene: TRBV4-1
D gene: NA
CDR3 length: 17
J gene: TRBJ2-1
CDR3 DNA: TGCGCCAGCAGCCAAGATGGAGCCGGAAGCTCCTACAATGAGCAGTTCTTC
CDR3 protein: CASSQDGAGSSYNEQFF